These 2 T cell receptor beta chains share one sample of origin, sequenced in a study of cytomegalovirus exposure and HLA in healthy donors. PCR employed 60 Vbeta and 13 Jbeta primers. Profiling relied on immunoSEQ multiplex PCR, and the TCRdb table lists in-frame clones only, not all of them. The repertoire holds about 120,000 clones, with roughly 80% as singletons. Sequencing was carried out using PBMCs. These receptors all come from a woman aged 25 to 45 in good health and CMV-seropositive.

The rearrangement joins TRBV6-1 to TRBJ1-2, with a weak D call TRBD1 (5 bases). This CDR3 comprises 13 residues. CDR1 MNHNS and CDR2 SASEGT come from the germline V gene. The V gene lost 2 bases and the J gene lost 8 bases, with 12 bases spanning the gap. This chain's CDR3 is CASSESQGLGYTF. Here the CDR3 DNA reads TGTGCCAGCAGTGAAAGTCAGGGTTTGGGCTACACCTTC.

This clone was found once. The V gene is TRBV4-3, the J gene TRBJ2-7, with TRBD2 identical over 8 bases. Germline V gene sequence: CDR1 LGHNA, CDR2 YSLEER. V lost 0 bases, J lost 2 bases, and 3 bases stayed unmatched. The CDR3 runs to 15 residues. CDR3 protein: CASSQDRRGAYEQYF. CDR3 in DNA: TGCGCCAGCAGCCAAGATCGGCGGGGGGCCTACGAGCAGTACTTC.